The source of this T cell receptor beta chain is a study of blood T cell repertoires in COVID-19. Study-level background: Samples of COVID-19 (acute and convalescent) were obtained from the United States, Italy and Spain. In each case, the material was cDNA or gDNA derived from T cells, B-cell-depleted T cells, or PBMCs.

The authors' processing: By means of reference gene primer amplification, nucleated cell counts were estimated. TCRdb's copy holds only in-frame clones and misses some; the assay was immunoSEQ multiplex PCR. V and J calls plus clone size are reproduced from that table; the DNA served to infer D and trimming. Counted here are about 180,000 clones, about 89% occurring once; the ten biggest clones make up about 2.1%. The CDR3 runs 16 residues. Germline trimming cut 3 bases from V and 5 bases from J; bases unmatched to any gene: 8. Germline values: CDR1 GTSNPN, CDR2 SVGIG (reference sequence). J is TRBJ2-5 and V is TRBV30, with 14 positions matching TRBD2. This TCR was recovered from a young man who had recovered from COVID-19. Specimen: peripheral blood. CDR3 sequence: CAWSAGTSGSWETQYF. Here the CDR3 DNA reads TGTGCCTGGAGCGCCGGGACTAGCGGGAGTTGGGAGACCCAGTACTTC. The entire variable domain, with the rest obtained from reference TRBV30 and TRBJ2-5, is as follows: SQTIHQWPATLVQPVGSPLSLECTVEGTSNPNLYWYRQAAGRGLQLLFYSVGIGQISSEVPQNLSASRPQDRQFILSSKKLLLSDSGFYLCAWSAGTSGSWETQYFGPGTRLLVL.